Listed below are T cell receptor beta chains from one sample, sequenced in a study of cytomegalovirus exposure and HLA in healthy donors. The protocol was immunoSEQ multiplex PCR, while the TCRdb copy is restricted to in-frame clones and leaves out a portion. The repertoire has some 100,000 clones, about 77% of them found once; the top ten carry 4%. Sample: PBMCs. All receptors come from a woman aged 50 to 60 in good health and CMV-seropositive. The CDR3 runs from the conserved cysteine through the conserved F or W. A D gene is named only where the DNA matches it firmly. Size is stated for part of the rows, as once, few or many counts, or as a class when the clone is expanded.

CDR3 protein	CDR3 DNA	clone size	V gene	J gene	D gene
CASSPRTENTEAFF	TGTGCCAGCAGCCCCCGGACAGAGAACACTGAAGCTTTCTTT	once	TRBV7-9	TRBJ1-1	-
CASSSPTGARGTEAFF	TGCGCCAGCAGCTCCCCCACAGGGGCGAGAGGAACTGAAGCTTTCTTT	-	TRBV5-1	TRBJ1-1	TRBD1
CASSDSRVNYGYTF	TGTGCCAGCAGCGATTCTCGCGTCAACTATGGCTACACCTTC	-	TRBV7-9	TRBJ1-2	-
CASSWTGDFRNGQPQHF	TGTGCCAGCAGTTGGACAGGGGACTTTAGGAACGGTCAGCCCCAGCATTTT	-	TRBV27	TRBJ1-5	TRBD1
CASSRDRGNEQFF	TGTGCCAGCAGTAGGGACAGGGGCAATGAGCAGTTCTTC	-	TRBV2	TRBJ2-1	TRBD1
CAWTPGKSSYEQYF	TGTGCCTGGACCCCAGGGAAGAGCTCCTACGAGCAGTACTTC	-	TRBV30	TRBJ2-7	-
CAWSVRLRETQYF	TGTGCCTGGAGTGTACGTTTACGGGAGACCCAGTACTTC	-	TRBV30	TRBJ2-5	-
CASSLGQGESPLHF	TGTGCCAGCAGCTTGGGCCAGGGTGAATCACCCCTCCACTTT	-	TRBV5-4	TRBJ1-6	-
CASQGEYNEQFF	TGTGCCAGTCAAGGGGAATACAATGAGCAGTTCTTC	-	TRBV2	TRBJ2-1	-
CASSPSRGNTEAFF	TGTGCCAGCTCACCGAGCAGGGGGAACACTGAAGCTTTCTTT	-	TRBV18	TRBJ1-1	-
CASSTRTGGLYEQYF	TGTGCCAGTAGTACTCGGACAGGGGGCCTTTACGAGCAGTACTTC	few	TRBV19	TRBJ2-7	TRBD1
CTSSKRAGGPSGDTQYF	TGCACCAGCAGCAAGAGAGCGGGAGGGCCCTCGGGAGATACGCAGTATTTT	-	TRBV1	TRBJ2-3	-
CASRAYRGEMNTEAFF	TGCGCCAGCAGGGCTTACAGGGGGGAAATGAACACTGAAGCTTTCTTT	-	TRBV4-1	TRBJ1-1	TRBD1
CASSIGQNTEAFF	TGTGCCAGTAGTATAGGTCAGAACACTGAAGCTTTCTTT	once	TRBV19	TRBJ1-1	-
CANSFGPRGYGYTF	TGTGCCAACAGCTTTGGACCCCGGGGCTATGGCTACACCTTC	-	TRBV5-8	TRBJ1-2	-
CASSDEGGGEQFF	TGTGCCAGCAGTGACGAAGGTGGAGGTGAGCAGTTCTTC	once	TRBV6-4	TRBJ2-1	-
CASSIKDRGGEPQHF	TGTGCCAGCAGTATAAAGGACAGGGGTGGAGAGCCCCAGCATTTT	-	TRBV2	TRBJ1-5	TRBD1
CASTTDGGAGNEQFF	TGTGCCAGCACCACGGACGGGGGGGCGGGCAATGAGCAGTTCTTC	-	TRBV27	TRBJ2-1	TRBD2
CASSPDRIYGYTF	TGTGCCAGCTCACCGGACAGGATTTATGGCTACACCTTC	once	TRBV18	TRBJ1-2	TRBD1
CASSNPGGYGYTF	TGTGCCAGCAGCAACCCGGGAGGCTATGGCTACACCTTC	-	TRBV5-4	TRBJ1-2	-
CAISASGTTIAEAFF	TGTGCCATCAGTGCGTCCGGGACAACTATCGCTGAAGCTTTCTTT	-	TRBV10-3	TRBJ1-1	-
CASSNGGFGQPQHF	TGTGCCAGCAGCAACGGAGGGTTTGGTCAGCCCCAGCATTTT	-	TRBV6-5	TRBJ1-5	-
CASLSRSGLNEKLFF	TGTGCCAGCCTAAGTCGTTCAGGGCTTAATGAAAAACTGTTTTTT	-	TRBV2	TRBJ1-4	-
CATSRDGLASNEQYF	TGTGCCACCAGCAGGGATGGACTAGCGAGTAACGAGCAGTACTTC	-	TRBV15	TRBJ2-7	TRBD2
CASSLTDNEQYF	TGTGCCAGCAGCTTGACCGACAACGAGCAGTACTTC	-	TRBV13	TRBJ2-7	-
CASGWTGLRGYGYTF	TGTGCCAGCGGTTGGACAGGCCTTCGAGGATATGGCTACACCTTC	once	TRBV27	TRBJ1-2	TRBD1
CASSPGTAGTIYF	TGTGCCAGCAGCCCCGGGACAGCCGGCACCATATATTTT	-	TRBV7-9	TRBJ1-3	TRBD1
CASSAEHRQGVAFF	TGTGCCAGCAGCGCAGAGCACCGACAGGGAGTAGCTTTCTTT	-	TRBV9	TRBJ1-1	TRBD1
CASSERQGTSPQHF	TGTGCCAGCAGTGAAAGGCAGGGGACGTCACCCCAGCATTTT	-	TRBV6-1	TRBJ1-5	-
CASSPSVSSGRTNTGELFF	TGTGCCAGCAGCCCCTCGGTTAGTAGCGGGAGAACGAACACCGGGGAGCTGTTTTTT	-	TRBV7-9	TRBJ2-2	TRBD2
CASRETGNQPQHF	TGTGCCAGCAGAGAGACAGGGAATCAGCCCCAGCATTTT	-	TRBV6-1	TRBJ1-5	TRBD1
CASSYGTNYGYTF	TGTGCCAGCAGTTACGGCACTAACTATGGCTACACCTTC	-	TRBV6-6	TRBJ1-2	-
CACWTANTGELFF	TGTGCCTGCTGGACTGCGAACACCGGGGAGCTGTTTTTT	-	TRBV6-5	TRBJ2-2	-
CATRVGGSAYEQYF	TGTGCCACCCGAGTCGGAGGGTCCGCCTACGAGCAGTACTTC	-	TRBV2	TRBJ2-7	-
CASSLTKDSFTDTQYF	TGTGCCAGCAGCCTAACGAAGGACTCGTTCACAGATACGCAGTATTTT	few	TRBV7-9	TRBJ2-3	-
CASRDWTSGRETQYF	TGTGCCAGTAGGGATTGGACTAGCGGGAGGGAGACCCAGTACTTC	-	TRBV19	TRBJ2-5	TRBD2
CASSFAAGEVGETQYF	TGTGCCAGCAGCTTCGCAGCGGGAGAGGTAGGAGAGACCCAGTACTTC	-	TRBV7-9	TRBJ2-5	TRBD2
CASSLGQDTQNIQYF	TGTGCCAGCAGCCTCGGACAGGATACTCAAAACATTCAGTACTTC	-	TRBV9	TRBJ2-4	TRBD1
CSSSSSYEQYF	TGTTCCAGCAGCTCTTCCTACGAGCAGTACTTC	-	TRBV7-9	TRBJ2-7	-
CASSYGAKGVYF	TGTGCCAGCAGCTACGGAGCCAAAGGGGTGTACTTC	once	TRBV11-2	TRBJ2-4	-
CASSLEGYQPQHF	TGCGCCAGCAGCTTGGAGGGGTATCAGCCCCAGCATTTT	-	TRBV5-1	TRBJ1-5	-
CASGLGEFGELFF	TGTGCCAGCGGCCTCGGGGAGTTCGGGGAGCTGTTTTTT	-	TRBV11-1	TRBJ2-2	-
CASSLLAGDNEKLFF	TGTGCCAGCAGTTTATTAGCAGGGGACAATGAAAAACTGTTTTTT	-	TRBV27	TRBJ1-4	-
CASSSSGTGPYEQYF	TGTGCCAGCAGTTCCTCCGGGACAGGGCCCTACGAGCAGTACTTC	-	TRBV6-6	TRBJ2-7	TRBD1
CASSLGQGNWETEAFF	TGTGCCAGCAGTTTGGGACAGGGGAATTGGGAAACTGAAGCTTTCTTT	-	TRBV28	TRBJ1-1	TRBD1
CASSLGGQGNQPQHF	TGTGCCAGCAGCTTAGGGGGACAGGGGAACCAGCCCCAGCATTTT	-	TRBV7-9	TRBJ1-5	TRBD1
CASSAGDGLNEKLFF	TGTGCCAGCTCAGCGGGGGACGGGTTAAATGAAAAACTGTTTTTT	-	TRBV18	TRBJ1-4	-
CASSHGHRANSGANVLTF	TGCGCCAGCAGCCACGGCCACAGGGCCAACTCTGGGGCCAACGTCCTGACTTTC	-	TRBV5-1	TRBJ2-6	-
CASSLDRVRGSEKLFF	TGTGCCAGCAGCTTAGATAGAGTCAGGGGTAGCGAAAAACTGTTTTTT	few	TRBV7-3	TRBJ1-4	-
CASSQTLAGGGETQYF	TGTGCCAGCAGCCAAACTTTAGCGGGAGGAGGGGAGACCCAGTACTTC	-	TRBV4-2	TRBJ2-5	TRBD2
CASSDPLAEAYNEQFF	TGTGCCAGCAGTGACCCTCTAGCGGAGGCCTACAATGAGCAGTTCTTC	-	TRBV25-1	TRBJ2-1	TRBD2
CASSVEGATYNEQFF	TGTGCCAGCAGCGTTGAGGGGGCCACCTACAATGAGCAGTTCTTC	-	TRBV9	TRBJ2-1	TRBD1